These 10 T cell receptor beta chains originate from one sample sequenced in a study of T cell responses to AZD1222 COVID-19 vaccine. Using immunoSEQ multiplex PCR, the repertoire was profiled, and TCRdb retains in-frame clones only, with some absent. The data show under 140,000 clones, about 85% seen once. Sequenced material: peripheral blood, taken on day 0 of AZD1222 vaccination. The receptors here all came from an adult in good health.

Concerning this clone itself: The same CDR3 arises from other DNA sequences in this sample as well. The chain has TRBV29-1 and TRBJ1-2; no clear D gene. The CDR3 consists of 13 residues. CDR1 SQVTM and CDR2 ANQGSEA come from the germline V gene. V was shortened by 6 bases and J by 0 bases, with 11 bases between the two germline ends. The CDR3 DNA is TGCAGCGTGGTCTCCGGGACTAACTATGGCTACACCTTC. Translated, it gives CSVVSGTNYGYTF.

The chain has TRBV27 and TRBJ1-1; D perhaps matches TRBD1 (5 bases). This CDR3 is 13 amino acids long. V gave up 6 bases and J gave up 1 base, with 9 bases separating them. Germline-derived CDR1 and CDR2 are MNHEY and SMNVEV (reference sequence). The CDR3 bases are TGTGCCAGCAGGACGGGGCCGAACACTGAAGCTTTCTTT. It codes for CASRTGPNTEAFF.

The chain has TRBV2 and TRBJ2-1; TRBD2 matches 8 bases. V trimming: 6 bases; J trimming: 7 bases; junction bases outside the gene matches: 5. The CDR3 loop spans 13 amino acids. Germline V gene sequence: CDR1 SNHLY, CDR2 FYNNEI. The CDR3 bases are TGTGCCAGCAGGGTTGGCGGGGGGAATGAGCAGTTCTTC. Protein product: CASRVGGGNEQFF.

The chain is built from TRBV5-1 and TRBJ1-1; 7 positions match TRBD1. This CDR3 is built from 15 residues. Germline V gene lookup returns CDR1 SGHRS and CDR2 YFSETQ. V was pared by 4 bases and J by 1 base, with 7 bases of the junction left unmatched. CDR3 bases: TGCGCCAGCAGCGCAGCACAGGGGTCGAACACTGAAGCTTTCTTT. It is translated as CASSAAQGSNTEAFF.

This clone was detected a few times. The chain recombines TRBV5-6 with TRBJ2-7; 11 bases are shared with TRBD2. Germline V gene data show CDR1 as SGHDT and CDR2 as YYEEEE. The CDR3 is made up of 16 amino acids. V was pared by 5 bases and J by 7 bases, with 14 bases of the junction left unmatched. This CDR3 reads CASSTPRGTSGLEQYF. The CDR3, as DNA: TGTGCCAGCAGTACCCCCAGGGGGACTAGCGGCCTAGAGCAGTACTTC.

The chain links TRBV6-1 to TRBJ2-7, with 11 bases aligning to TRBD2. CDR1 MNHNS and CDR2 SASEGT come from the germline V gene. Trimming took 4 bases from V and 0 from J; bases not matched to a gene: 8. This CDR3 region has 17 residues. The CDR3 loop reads CASSGPSGGSTSYEQYF. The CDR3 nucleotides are TGTGCCAGCAGTGGGCCTAGCGGGGGGTCAACCTCCTACGAGCAGTACTTC.

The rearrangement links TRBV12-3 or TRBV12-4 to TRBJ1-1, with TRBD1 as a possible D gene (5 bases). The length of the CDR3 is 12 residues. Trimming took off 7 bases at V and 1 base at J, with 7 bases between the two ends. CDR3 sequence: CASKRGNTEAFF. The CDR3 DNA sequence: TGTGCCAGCAAGAGGGGGAACACTGAAGCTTTCTTT.

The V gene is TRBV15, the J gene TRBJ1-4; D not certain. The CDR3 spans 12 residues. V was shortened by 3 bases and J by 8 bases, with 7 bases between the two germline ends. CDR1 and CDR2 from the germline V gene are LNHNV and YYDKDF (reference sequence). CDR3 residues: CATSRVGEKLFF. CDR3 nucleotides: TGTGCCACCAGCAGGGTTGGGGAAAAACTGTTTTTT. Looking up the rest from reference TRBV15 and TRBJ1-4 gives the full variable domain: DAMVIQNPRYQVTQFGKPVTLSCSQTLNHNVMYWYQQKSSQAPKLLFHYYDKDFNNEADTPDNFQSRRPNTSFCFLDIRSPGLGDTAMYLCATSRVGEKLFFGSGTQLSVL.

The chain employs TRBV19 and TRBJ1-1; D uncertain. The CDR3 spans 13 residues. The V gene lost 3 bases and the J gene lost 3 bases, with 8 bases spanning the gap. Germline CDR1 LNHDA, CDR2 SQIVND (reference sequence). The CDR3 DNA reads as TGTGCCAGTAGTATGAGCAAATACACTGAAGCTTTCTTT. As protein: CASSMSKYTEAFF.

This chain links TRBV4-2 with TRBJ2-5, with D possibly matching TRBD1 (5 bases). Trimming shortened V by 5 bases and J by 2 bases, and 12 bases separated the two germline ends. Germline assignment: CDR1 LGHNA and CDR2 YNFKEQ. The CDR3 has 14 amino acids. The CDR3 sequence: CASSWGGDQETQYF. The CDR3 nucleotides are TGTGCCAGCAGCTGGGGCGGCGATCAAGAGACCCAGTACTTC.